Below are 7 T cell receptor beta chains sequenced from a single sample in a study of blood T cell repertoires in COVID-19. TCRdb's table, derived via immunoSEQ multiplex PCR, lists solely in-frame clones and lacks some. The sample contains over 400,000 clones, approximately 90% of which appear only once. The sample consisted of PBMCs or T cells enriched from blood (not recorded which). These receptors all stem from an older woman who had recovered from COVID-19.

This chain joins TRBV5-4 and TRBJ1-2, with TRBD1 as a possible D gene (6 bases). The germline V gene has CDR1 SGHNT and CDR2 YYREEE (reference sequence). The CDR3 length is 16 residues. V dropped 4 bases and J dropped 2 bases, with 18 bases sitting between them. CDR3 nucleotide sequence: TGTGCCAGCAGCGCTATAGGTCGGCAGGGGAACTATGGCTACACCTTC. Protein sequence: CASSAIGRQGNYGYTF.

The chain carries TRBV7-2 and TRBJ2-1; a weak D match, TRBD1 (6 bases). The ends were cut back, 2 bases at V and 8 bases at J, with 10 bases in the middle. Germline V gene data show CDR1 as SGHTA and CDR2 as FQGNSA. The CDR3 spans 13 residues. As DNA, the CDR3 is TGTGCCAGCAGCTTAATACAGGGAGATGAGCAGTTCTTC. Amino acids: CASSLIQGDEQFF.

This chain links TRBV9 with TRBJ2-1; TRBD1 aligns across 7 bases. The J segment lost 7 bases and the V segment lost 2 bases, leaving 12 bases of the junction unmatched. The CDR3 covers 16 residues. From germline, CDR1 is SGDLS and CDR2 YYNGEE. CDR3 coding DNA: TGTGCCAGCAGCGTGCCCGGGACAGTGTCCTCAAATGAGCAGTTCTTC. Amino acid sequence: CASSVPGTVSSNEQFF.

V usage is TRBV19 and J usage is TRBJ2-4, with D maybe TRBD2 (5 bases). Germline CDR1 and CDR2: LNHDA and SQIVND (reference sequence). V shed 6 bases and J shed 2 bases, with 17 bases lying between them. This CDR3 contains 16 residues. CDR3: CASRNSGSHTKNIQYF. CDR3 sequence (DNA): TGTGCCAGTAGAAATAGTGGGAGTCACACCAAAAACATTCAGTACTTC.

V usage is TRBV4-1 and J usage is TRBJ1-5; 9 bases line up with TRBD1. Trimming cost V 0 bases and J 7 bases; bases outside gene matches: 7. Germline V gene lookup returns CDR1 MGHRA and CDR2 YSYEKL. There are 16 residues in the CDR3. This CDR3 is CASSQEGTGSSQPQHF. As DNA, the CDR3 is TGCGCCAGCAGCCAAGAAGGGACAGGGAGTTCACAGCCCCAGCATTTT.

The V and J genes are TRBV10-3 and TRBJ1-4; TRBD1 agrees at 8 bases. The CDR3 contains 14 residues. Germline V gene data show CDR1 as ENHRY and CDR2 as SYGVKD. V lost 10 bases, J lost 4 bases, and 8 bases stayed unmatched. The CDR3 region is CATQAGGLNEKLFF. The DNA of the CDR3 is TGTGCCACCCAAGCAGGGGGCCTTAATGAAAAACTGTTTTTT.

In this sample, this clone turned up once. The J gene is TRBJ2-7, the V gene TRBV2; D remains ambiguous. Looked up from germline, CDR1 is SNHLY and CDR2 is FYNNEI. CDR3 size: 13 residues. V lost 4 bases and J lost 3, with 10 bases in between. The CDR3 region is CASSVQNYYEQYF. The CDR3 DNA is TGTGCCAGCAGTGTTCAGAACTACTACGAGCAGTACTTC.